Below, 18 T cell receptor beta chains from the same sample are listed, as sequenced in a study of T cell responses to AZD1222 COVID-19 vaccine. The repertoire was sequenced with immunoSEQ multiplex PCR; TCRdb's copy has only in-frame clones and lacks some. The top ten hold about 5.9% of the sample, which has some 63,000 clones, roughly 87% seen once. The sample consisted of peripheral blood, taken 28 days after the second AZD1222 dose. These receptor sequences come from an adult who received the AZD1222 COVID-19 vaccine.

V usage is TRBV5-1 and J usage is TRBJ1-6; D not resolved. With 4 bases removed from V and 5 bases from J, the gap between germline ends came to 10 bases. This CDR3 is 14 amino acids long. The germline V gene has CDR1 SGHRS and CDR2 YFSETQ. The CDR3 DNA follows: TGCGCCAGCAGCCCTGGGTCGGATAATTCACCCCTCCACTTT. Its protein is CASSPGSDNSPLHF.

This clone was seen a single time. This chain links TRBV3-1 (or the pseudogene TRBV3-2) with TRBJ1-3; D unclear. Germline V gives CDR1 LGHDT, CDR2 YNNKEL (reference sequence). V was clipped by 7 bases and J by 4 bases, with 5 bases between them. The length of the CDR3 is 11 residues. This CDR3 reads CASTEGNTIYF. The CDR3 nucleotides read TGTGCCAGCACGGAAGGAAACACCATATATTTT.

This clone came up once. The genes are TRBV28 and TRBJ2-6; 7 bases map to TRBD1. Trimming took 9 bases from V and 0 from J; bases not matched to a gene: 8. This CDR3 region has 16 residues. Germline V CDR1 and CDR2: MDHEN, SYDVKM. The chain's CDR3 is CASETGQFSGANVLTF. The DNA for the CDR3 is TGTGCCAGTGAGACAGGGCAGTTCTCTGGGGCCAACGTCCTGACTTTC.

The rearrangement links TRBV9 to TRBJ1-1; D is possibly TRBD1 (5 bases). The CDR3 consists of 14 residues. V was shortened by 4 bases and J by 4 bases, with 14 bases between the two germline ends. Germline V gene sequence: CDR1 SGDLS, CDR2 YYNGEE. CDR3 DNA sequence: TGTGCCAGCAGCCCTCGGCAGGGAGTCACTGAAGCTTTCTTT. Translated, it gives CASSPRQGVTEAFF. The full variable domain, its missing parts supplied by reference TRBV9 and TRBJ1-1, is DSGVTQTPKHLITATGQRVTLRCSPRSGDLSVYWYQQSLDQGLQFLIQYYNGEERAKGNILERFSAQQFPDLHSELNLSSLELGDSALYFCASSPRQGVTEAFFGQGTRLTVV.

The chain combines TRBV18 with TRBJ1-1, with unresolved D. Germline V gives CDR1 KGHSH, CDR2 LQKENI. The CDR3 extends over 13 amino acids. Trimming stripped 5 bases from V and 3 bases from J, with 10 bases between. DNA for the CDR3: TGTGCCAGCTCATCTTACCGGGACACTGAAGCTTTCTTT. Its protein product is CASSSYRDTEAFF. Drawing the rest from reference TRBV18 and TRBJ1-1, the complete variable domain is NAGVMQNPRHLVRRRGQEARLRCSPMKGHSHVYWYRQLPEEGLKFMVYLQKENIIDESGMPKERFSAEFPKEGPSILRIQQVVRGDSAAYFCASSSYRDTEAFFGQGTRLTVV.

V usage is TRBV10-3 and J usage is TRBJ1-4; D ambiguous. V lost 0 bases, J lost 0 bases, and 14 bases lay in between. This CDR3 is 18 amino acids long. CDR1 and CDR2 from the germline V gene are ENHRY and SYGVKD. The CDR3 coding sequence is TGTGCCATCAGTGAGTCTATCTTGTCAGCTCCAACTAATGAAAAACTGTTTTTT. Its translation: CAISESILSAPTNEKLFF.

This chain joins TRBV12-3 or TRBV12-4 and TRBJ1-6; weak D call: TRBD1 (5 bases). The length of the CDR3 is 13 residues. V lost 3 bases, J lost 10 bases, and 10 bases lay in between. The CDR3: CASSLGVGSPLHF. In DNA, the CDR3 is TGTGCCAGCAGTTTGGGGGTTGGGTCACCCCTCCACTTT.

The CDR3 nucleotides are TGCGCCAGCAAACAGGGGTCAGTCGCTGAAGCTTTCTTT. It yields the protein CASKQGSVAEAFF. The V and J genes are TRBV5-1 and TRBJ1-1, with 7 bases matching TRBD1. CDR1 and CDR2 (germline): SGHRS, YFSETQ. CDR3 length: 13 residues. V was pared by 6 bases and J by 6 bases, with 8 bases of the junction left unmatched.

The genes are TRBV30 and TRBJ1-5; D is unresolved. The germline gives CDR1 GTSNPN, CDR2 SVGIG (reference sequence). The V end lost 5 bases, the J end lost 3 bases, and 11 bases lay between the germline ends. The CDR3 spans 13 residues. The CDR3 DNA is TGTGCCTGGGCCGACGGTCACAATCAGCCCCAGCATTTT. Translation: CAWADGHNQPQHF.

J is TRBJ2-1 and V is TRBV11-2, with 10 bases lining up with TRBD2. The CDR3 extends over 18 amino acids. Germline CDR1 is SGHAT and CDR2 is FQNNGV. Trimming cost V 3 bases and J 5 bases; bases outside gene matches: 13. The CDR3 sequence is CASSFSGSSGGNHNEQFF. Written as DNA, the CDR3 is TGTGCCAGCAGCTTCTCGGGGAGTAGCGGGGGGAACCACAATGAGCAGTTCTTC.

The chain employs TRBV10-2 and TRBJ1-5; unclear D gene. Germline assignment: CDR1 WSHSY and CDR2 SAAADI. V shed 0 bases and J shed 3 bases, with 6 bases lying between them. This CDR3 spans 14 amino acids. The CDR3 spells CASSESRVNQPQHF. The CDR3 region has the DNA TGCGCCAGCAGTGAGTCCCGGGTCAATCAGCCCCAGCATTTT.

The V call is TRBV20-1, the J call TRBJ2-2; TRBD1 agrees at 7 bases. Germline CDR1 and CDR2: DFQATT and SNEGSKA (reference sequence). V dropped 3 bases and J dropped 0; count of bases not matched to a gene: 10. The CDR3 contains 17 residues. The CDR3, as DNA: TGCAGTGCTAGTCAGGGACAGAATGTACCGAACACCGGGGAGCTGTTTTTT. It is translated as CSASQGQNVPNTGELFF.

The J gene is TRBJ2-7, the V gene TRBV10-2; D is unclear. V lost 7 bases and J 6 bases, leaving 10 bases between the germline ends. The germline V gene has CDR1 WSHSY and CDR2 SAAADI. The CDR3 has 11 residues. This CDR3 is CASTQASEQYF. CDR3 coding DNA: TGCGCCAGCACCCAGGCCTCCGAGCAGTACTTC.

The chain uses TRBV2 and TRBJ2-7, with D perhaps TRBD1 (6 bases). V was cut by 8 bases and J by 6 bases, with 17 bases left in between. The CDR3 extends over 13 amino acids. In germline, CDR1 is SNHLY, CDR2 FYNNEI. The CDR3 DNA sequence: TGTGCCAGCCTGAGGGGAACAGGGTTCGAGCAGTACTTC. This translates into CASLRGTGFEQYF.

This clone has more than one count but fewer than ten. The chain uses TRBV25-1 and TRBJ1-2, with D uncertain. The germline gives CDR1 MGHDK, CDR2 SYGVNS. CDR3 size: 13 residues. Between the trimmed V and J ends, which lost 10 bases and 4 bases, there was a span of 16 bases. Here the CDR3 reads CATSGVAGYGYTF. CDR3 sequence (DNA): TGTGCCACCTCTGGTGTCGCCGGCTATGGCTACACCTTC.

The CDR3 DNA is TGTGCCAGCAGCCCGCCATCATACCGGGACAGGGGACGGAAACAGCCCCAGCATTTT. Its protein product is CASSPPSYRDRGRKQPQHF. The chain combines TRBV28 with TRBJ1-5; 10 bases align to TRBD1. CDR1 is MDHEN, CDR2 SYDVKM, per germline. With V trimmed by 6 bases and J by 7 bases, 21 bases remained unmatched. The CDR3 extends over 19 amino acids.

The chain carries TRBV5-1 and TRBJ1-3; a weak D match, TRBD1 (6 bases). With 0 bases removed from V and 4 bases from J, the gap between germline ends came to 11 bases. In germline, CDR1 is SGHRS, CDR2 YFSETQ. This CDR3 is built from 15 residues. Here the CDR3 DNA reads TGCGCCAGCAGCTTGGCCGCTGGACAGGGAAACACCATATATTTT. Residues: CASSLAAGQGNTIYF.

This clone was found once. The chain employs TRBV10-2 and TRBJ2-2; D gene uncertain. The CDR3 spans 13 residues. The germline V gene has CDR1 WSHSY and CDR2 SAAADI. Trimming left V 3 bases short and J 1 base short, with 3 bases between. CDR3 bases: TGCGCCAGCAGTGATGGGAACACCGGGGAGCTGTTTTTT. It codes for CASSDGNTGELFF.